The entry below describes one T cell receptor beta chain. Its antigen is as yet unknown. Germline lookup yields CDR1 SGHTA and CDR2 FQGNSA. The junction had 4 bases not matched to a gene; V was cut back by 1 base and J by 7 bases. The CDR3 spans 14 residues. Reverse transcribed after extraction, RNA yielded cDNA as the sequencing template. Libraries were prepared by immunoSEQ multiplex PCR; TCRdb keeps only in-frame clonotypes and omits some of them. Among about 120,000 clones listed, approximately 54% were seen once. The sample comes from a study of CD8+ T cells in alopecia areata. Overall study results and limits: Treatment with tofacitinib significantly lowered scalp clonality and reduced expanded CD8+ clones among the top 100.

As to treatment: oral pan-JAK inhibitor, 5-10 mg twice daily. The gene calls are TRBV7-2 and TRBJ1-2, with TRBD1 matching 9 bases. Sample: CD8+ T cells sorted from blood, taken at week 24, from a patient treated with tofacitinib. The receptor was isolated from a human donor with alopecia areata. CDR3 sequence: CASSLVGTGSGYTF. The CDR3 DNA is TGTGCCAGCAGCTTAGTAGGGACAGGGTCTGGCTACACCTTC.